This TCR beta chain was identified during a study of T cells in localized non-small cell lung cancer. In regard to this clone: Its antigen is unknown.

Measured with immunoSEQ multiplex PCR; TCRdb has only the in-frame clones, and not every one. The sample contains about 70,000 clones, roughly nine tenths of which appear only once. Trimming cost V 4 bases and J 1 base, with 21 bases left between them. The CDR3 covers 18 residues. Germline V CDR1 and CDR2: PRHDT, FYEKMQ (reference sequence). Study results and caveats: The tumor had only one region sequenced, so heterogeneity remains possible. Of the tissues analyzed, uninvolved adjacent lung showed maximal T cell clonality, greater than tumor. Detection in adjacent lung was observed for a median around 50 of the top 100 tumor clones. Greater blood T cell density accompanied longer overall survival.

The genes are TRBV13 and TRBJ2-3; no reliable D call. Sequencing was performed on peripheral blood, taken before any cancer treatment. This clonotype was sampled from a male donor at least 60 years old with stage III squamous cell lung carcinoma. CDR3 sequence (DNA): TGTGCCAGCAGCTCCTCCTTCGGCGGCGCTGGGGGCACAGATACGCAGTATTTT. The encoded protein is CASSSSFGGAGGTDTQYF.